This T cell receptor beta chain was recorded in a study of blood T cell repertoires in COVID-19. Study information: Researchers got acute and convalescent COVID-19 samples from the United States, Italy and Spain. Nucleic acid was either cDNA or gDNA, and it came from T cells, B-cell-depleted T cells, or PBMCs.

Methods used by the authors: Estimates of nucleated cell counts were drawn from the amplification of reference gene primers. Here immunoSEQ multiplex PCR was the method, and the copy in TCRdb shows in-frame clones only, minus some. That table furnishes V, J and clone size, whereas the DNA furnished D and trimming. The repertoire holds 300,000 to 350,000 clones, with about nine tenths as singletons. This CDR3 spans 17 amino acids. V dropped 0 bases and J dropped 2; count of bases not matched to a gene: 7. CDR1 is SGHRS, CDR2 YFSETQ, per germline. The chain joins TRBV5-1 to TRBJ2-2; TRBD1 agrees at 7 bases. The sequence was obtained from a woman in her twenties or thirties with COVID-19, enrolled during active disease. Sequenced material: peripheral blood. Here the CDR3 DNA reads TGCGCCAGCAGCTTGGTATTCGGGACAGACAACACCGGGGAGCTGTTTTTT. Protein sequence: CASSLVFGTDNTGELFF.